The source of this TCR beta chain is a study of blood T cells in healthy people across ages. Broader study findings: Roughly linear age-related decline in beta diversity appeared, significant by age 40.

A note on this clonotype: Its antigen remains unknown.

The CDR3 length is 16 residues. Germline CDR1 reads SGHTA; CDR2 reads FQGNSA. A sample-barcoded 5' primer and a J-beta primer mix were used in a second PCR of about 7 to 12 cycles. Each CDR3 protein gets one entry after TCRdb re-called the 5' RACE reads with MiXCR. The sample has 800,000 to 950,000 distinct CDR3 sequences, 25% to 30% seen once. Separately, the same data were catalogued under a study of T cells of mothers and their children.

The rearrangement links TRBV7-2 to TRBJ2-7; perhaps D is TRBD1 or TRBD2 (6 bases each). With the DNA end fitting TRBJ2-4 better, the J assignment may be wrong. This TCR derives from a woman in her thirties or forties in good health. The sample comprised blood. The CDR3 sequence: CASSPPGGLYKNIQYF. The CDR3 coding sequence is TGTGCCAGCAGCCCGCCCGGGGGCCTGTACAAAAACATTCAGTACTTC.